The 13 T cell receptor beta chains below come from one sample, sequenced in a study of T cell clonality in common variable immunodeficiency. Notes on the study in general: Reportedly, TCR beta sequences from common variable immunodeficiency showed fewer deletions and N-nucleotide insertions.

No antigen is known for these receptors. Sequencing used immunoSEQ multiplex PCR; TCRdb keeps in-frame clones, though not all of them. The table lists over 30,000 clones, with no singletons. Sequences were obtained from peripheral blood mononuclear cells. The source is a human donor with common variable immunodeficiency.

The table lists this clone with many counts. The observed sequence ends 3 residues before the CDR3 terminus, with the missing tail filled in from the germline J gene. The rearrangement links TRBV2 to TRBJ1-4; TRBD1 agrees at 7 bases. CDR1 is SNHLY, CDR2 FYNNEI, per germline. V was clipped by 3 bases and J by 8 bases; unmatched bases: 6. The CDR3 spans 14 residues. This CDR3 is CASSDPQGREKLFF. The sequenced part of the CDR3 DNA is TGTGCCAGCAGTGATCCACAGGGGAGGGAAAAA.

The sample holds many counts of this clone. The read gets to within 3 residues of the CDR3 end, and the germline J gene fills in the rest. The V and J genes are TRBV30 and TRBJ2-3; 7 bases fit TRBD2. This CDR3 region has 15 residues. V shed 0 bases, J shed 6 bases, and the junction held 9 bases outside the gene matches. Germline V gene data show CDR1 as GTSNPN and CDR2 as SVGIG (reference sequence). CDR3 protein: CAWSVSGGETDTQYF. The sequenced CDR3 bases are TGTGCCTGGAGTGTAAGTGGGGGGGAGACGGATACG.

This clone was picked up a small number of times. The sequenced part of the CDR3 DNA is TGCGCCAGCAGCTTGACCGGACAGATCCCAGATACG. Residues: CASSLTGQIPDT. The full-length CDR3 reads as CASSLTGQIPDTQYF. V usage is TRBV5-1 and J usage is TRBJ2-3, with D perhaps matching TRBD1 (6 bases). The sequenced fragment ends 3 residues before the CDR3 boundary, so the rest is inferred from the germline J gene. The germline CDR1 and CDR2 sequences are SGHRS and YFSETQ. This CDR3 has 15 amino acids. Trimming cost V 1 base and J 4 bases, with 13 bases left between them.

The CDR3 bases that were read are TGTGCCTGGGGGGGACAGGGCGAAAAA. It codes for CAWGGQGEK. The entire CDR3 is CAWGGQGEKLFF. This chain connects TRBV30 to TRBJ1-4, with 9 bases that match TRBD1. The read ends 3 residues before the CDR3 terminus; that terminus is restored from the germline J gene. Germline CDR1 is GTSNPN and CDR2 is SVGIG (reference sequence). The trim removed 5 bases at V and 8 bases at J, leaving 3 bases unmatched. The CDR3 totals 12 residues.

For this clone: The read finishes 3 residues shy of the CDR3 end, and the germline J gene is used to complete it. The chain is built from TRBV7-9 and TRBJ2-1; 9 nucleotides align to TRBD2. The CDR3 consists of 15 residues. Germline CDR1 SEHNR, CDR2 FQNEAQ (reference sequence). Losses at the gene ends were 4 bases for V and 4 bases for J; bases not matched to a gene: 5. CDR3 DNA (partial): TGTGCCAGCAGCTCCTATAGCGGGGGATACAATGAG. Translating gives CASSSYSGGYNE. The whole CDR3 is CASSSYSGGYNEQFF. The full variable domain, rest sourced from reference TRBV7-9 and TRBJ2-1, is DTGVSQNPRHKITKRGQNVTFRCDPISEHNRLYWYRQTLGQGPEFLTYFQNEAQLEKSRLLSDRFSAERPKGSFSTLEIQRTEQGDSAMYLCASSSYSGGYNEQFFGPGTRLTVL.

Remarks on this clone: The CDR3 end falls 3 residues outside the read, so it is completed with the germline J gene. This chain joins TRBV19 and TRBJ2-5, with unresolved D. Germline V gives CDR1 LNHDA, CDR2 SQIVND (reference sequence). The CDR3 totals 14 residues. V lost 6 bases and J lost 5, with 16 bases in between. The part of the CDR3 DNA that was read is TGTGCCAGTAGCATCTCTAACCCCGGGGAGACC. Encoded protein: CASSISNPGET. The full CDR3 reads CASSISNPGETQYF.

A few counts support this clone. The read halts 3 residues ahead of the CDR3 end, with the missing end drawn from the germline J gene. J is TRBJ2-7 and V is TRBV6-1, with a possible D match to TRBD2 (7 bases). V gave up 2 bases and J gave up 5 bases, with 19 bases separating them. The CDR3 has 16 residues. Germline V gene sequence: CDR1 MNHNS, CDR2 SASEGT. CDR3 DNA (partial): TGTGCCAGCAGTGAAAGGGGGGGAGCGGTGTCCCACGAG. It translates to CASSERGGAVSHE. The complete CDR3 protein is CASSERGGAVSHEQYF.

As for this clone: Read sequence stops 3 residues before the CDR3 end, and the germline J gene provides the missing end. This sequence joins TRBV30 and TRBJ1-4, with 7 positions matching TRBD1. This CDR3 has 15 residues. Germline V gives CDR1 GTSNPN, CDR2 SVGIG (reference sequence). V was clipped by 3 bases and J by 4 bases; unmatched bases: 8. The sequenced CDR3 bases are TGTGCCTGGAGGAAAGGACAGGCCGATAATGAAAAA. Protein product: CAWRKGQADNEK. The CDR3 reads in full as CAWRKGQADNEKLFF.

This clone was found many times. The read halts 3 residues ahead of the CDR3 end, with the missing end drawn from the germline J gene. V and J are TRBV19 and TRBJ1-4; 7 positions match TRBD1. Germline CDR1 LNHDA, CDR2 SQIVND (reference sequence). The trim removed 3 bases at V and 8 bases at J, leaving 6 bases unmatched. The CDR3 has 14 residues. Incomplete CDR3 DNA: TGTGCCAGTAGTATTCACAGGGGAGACGAAAAA. This translates into CASSIHRGDEK. The whole CDR3 is CASSIHRGDEKLFF.

This clone was picked up many times. The read terminates 3 residues before the CDR3 end, so the remaining end is supplied by the germline J gene. The chain uses TRBV29-1 and TRBJ1-1; tentative D call: TRBD1 (5 bases). Trimming pared 3 bases from V and 1 base from J, leaving 15 bases between. Germline V gene data show CDR1 as SQVTM and CDR2 as ANQGSEA. The CDR3 totals 15 residues. CDR3 residues: CSVEGVGGANTEAFF. The part of the CDR3 DNA that was read is TGCAGCGTTGAGGGGGTGGGGGGAGCGAACACTGAA.

In the case of this clone: The CDR3 end lies 3 residues beyond the end of the read and is filled in from the germline J gene. The genes are TRBV7-9 and TRBJ1-1; the D is unclear. This CDR3 spans 12 amino acids. V dropped 5 bases and J dropped 0 bases, with 4 bases sitting between them. The germline V gene has CDR1 SEHNR and CDR2 FQNEAQ (reference sequence). The CDR3 sequence: CASSQMNTEAFF. The covered CDR3 bases are TGTGCCAGCAGCCAGATGAACACTGAA.

This clone was seen only a few times. One junction end disagrees with the germline gene, perhaps due to a read error. The missing CDR3 end, 3 residues past where the read stops, is filled in from the germline J gene. The chain joins TRBV19 to TRBJ1-5; weak D call: TRBD1 (5 bases). Germline assignment: CDR1 LNHDA and CDR2 SQIVND (reference sequence). The CDR3 spans 14 residues. The CDR3 here is CASSIGHSKQPQHF. Incomplete CDR3 DNA: TGTGCCAGTAGTATTGGACACAGCAAGCAGCCC.

As regards this clone: The read ends 3 residues early relative to the CDR3; the germline J gene fills the gap. The rearrangement links TRBV5-1 to TRBJ2-5; TRBD1 is a possible D gene (5 bases). Germline CDR1 reads SGHRS; CDR2 reads YFSETQ. The CDR3 totals 15 residues. Trimming stripped 3 bases from V and 2 bases from J, with 14 bases between. The CDR3 DNA, read in part, is TGCGCCAGCAGCTCCCCTAGGGGTGGTCAAGAGACC. It specifies CASSSPRGGQET. The complete CDR3 reads CASSSPRGGQETQYF.